This T cell receptor (beta chain) originates from a study of T cells after yellow fever vaccination. Study details: With SMART-Seq v4 Ultra Low Input, the fractions containing low cell numbers were prepared. Broader study findings: Though weaker, the secondary response peaked faster, on day 5 versus 15. Only a small proportion of the clonotypes turned up in both the CD4 and the CD8 compartments, likely arising from convergent recombination.

CDR3 length: 14 amino acids. Germline V gives CDR1 SGHTA, CDR2 FQGTGA. Remarks on this clonotype: No antigen is known for it. One end of the junction varies from germline; a read error may be responsible.

Template-switching 5'RACE yielded the TCR cDNA; a universal primer site and UMIs were added in the process. In TCRdb, the 5' RACE reads were re-called with MiXCR into one record per CDR3 protein. The profile shows 300,000 or so distinct CDR3 sequences, 8.5% to 10% of them singletons. The V and J genes are TRBV7-3 and TRBJ1-1, with D tentatively TRBD1 (6 bases). Sequenced material: CD4+ T cells sorted from PBMCs, taken 5 days after the yellow fever booster vaccination. This TCR was recovered from a young man who received the YFV17D yellow fever vaccine. DNA for the CDR3: TGTGCCAGCAGCTCCCAGATAGGGGACACTGAAGATTTCTTT. Encoded protein: CASSSQIGDTEDFF.